This T cell receptor (beta chain) emerged from a study of identical twins. Overall study findings and caveats: Memory repertoires lacked the insertion deficit that abundant cord blood beta clonotypes showed. Potential partial confounding of zero-insertion analyses by invariant MAIT and iNKT cells was noted.

The CDR3 extends over 12 amino acids. The V end was cut by 3 bases, the J end by 11 bases, with 11 bases between. Using its own MiXCR run on the 5' RACE reads, TCRdb lists one record per CDR3 protein. The table shows 700,000 or so distinct CDR3 sequences, with roughly 20% occurring only once. This clonotype has ten or more counts. Its antigen remains unknown. In addition, the sample was reused for a study of T cells expressing NK-cell markers. That work adds: Also leading the CD3+CD56-NKG2C+ fraction in several donors were these clonotypes. Specificity for HCMV among expanded NKG2C+ T cell clones was not established.

Sequencing input: PBMCs. The rearrangement uses TRBV12-3 or TRBV12-4 and TRBJ2-1, with D tentatively TRBD2 (5 bases). The TCR comes from a young woman in good health. The CDR3 DNA sequence: TGTGCCAGCAGTTTTGCCGGGAAAAAGCAGTTCTTC. Protein product: CASSFAGKKQFF.